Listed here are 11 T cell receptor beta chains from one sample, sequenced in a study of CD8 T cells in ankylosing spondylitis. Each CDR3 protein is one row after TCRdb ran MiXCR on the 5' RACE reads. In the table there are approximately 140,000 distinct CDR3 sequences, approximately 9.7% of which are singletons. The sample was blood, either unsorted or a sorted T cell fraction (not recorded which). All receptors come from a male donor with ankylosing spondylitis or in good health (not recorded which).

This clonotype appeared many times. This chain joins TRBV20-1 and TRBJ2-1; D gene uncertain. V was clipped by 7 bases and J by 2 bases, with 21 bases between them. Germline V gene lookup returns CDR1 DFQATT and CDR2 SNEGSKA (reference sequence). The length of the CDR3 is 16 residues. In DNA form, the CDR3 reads TGCAGTGTTCGTTTCCTGGCGGTTACCACCTACAATGAGCAGTTCTTC. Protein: CSVRFLAVTTYNEQFF.

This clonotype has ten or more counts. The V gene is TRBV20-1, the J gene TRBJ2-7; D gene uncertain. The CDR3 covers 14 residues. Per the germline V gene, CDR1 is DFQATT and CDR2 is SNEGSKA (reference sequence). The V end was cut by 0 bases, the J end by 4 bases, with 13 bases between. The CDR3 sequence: CSARDSSKAYEQYF. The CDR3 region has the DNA TGCAGTGCTAGAGATTCCAGCAAGGCGTACGAGCAGTACTTC.

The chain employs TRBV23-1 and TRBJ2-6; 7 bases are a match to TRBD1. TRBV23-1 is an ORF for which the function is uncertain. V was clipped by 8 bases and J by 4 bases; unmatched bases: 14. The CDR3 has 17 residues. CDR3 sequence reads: CASPELKQGTGANVLTF. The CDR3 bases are TGCGCCAGCCCCGAATTGAAACAGGGGACGGGGGCCAACGTCCTGACTTTC.

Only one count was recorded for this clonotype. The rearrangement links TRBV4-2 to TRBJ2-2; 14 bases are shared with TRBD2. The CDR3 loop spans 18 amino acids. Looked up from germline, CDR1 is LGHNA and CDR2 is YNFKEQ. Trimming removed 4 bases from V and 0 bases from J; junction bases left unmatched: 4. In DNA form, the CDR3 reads TGTGCCAGCAGCCTAGGACTAGCGGGAGGCCCGAACACCGGGGAGCTGTTTTTT. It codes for CASSLGLAGGPNTGELFF.

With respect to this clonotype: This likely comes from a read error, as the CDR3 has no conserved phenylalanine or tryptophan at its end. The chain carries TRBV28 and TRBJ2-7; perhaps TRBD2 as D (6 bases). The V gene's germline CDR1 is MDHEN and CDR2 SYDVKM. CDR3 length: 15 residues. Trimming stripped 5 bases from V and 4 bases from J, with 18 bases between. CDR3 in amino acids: CASSRNAGPKYEQYL. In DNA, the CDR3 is TGTGCCAGCAGTCGAAATGCGGGACCTAAGTACGAGCAGTACTTG.

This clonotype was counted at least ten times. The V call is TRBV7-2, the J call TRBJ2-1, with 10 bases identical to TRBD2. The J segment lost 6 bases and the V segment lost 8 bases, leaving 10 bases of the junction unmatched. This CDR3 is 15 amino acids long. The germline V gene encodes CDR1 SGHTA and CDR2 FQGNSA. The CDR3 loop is CASHLLAGVPNEQFF. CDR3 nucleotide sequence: TGTGCCAGCCATCTCCTAGCGGGAGTGCCCAATGAGCAGTTCTTC.

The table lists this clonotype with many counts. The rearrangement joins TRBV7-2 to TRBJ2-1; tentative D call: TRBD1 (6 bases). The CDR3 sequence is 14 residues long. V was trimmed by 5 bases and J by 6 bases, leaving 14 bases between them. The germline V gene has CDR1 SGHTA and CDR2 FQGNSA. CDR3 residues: CASSPDRRSNEQFF. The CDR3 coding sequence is TGTGCCAGCAGCCCCGACAGGCGTAGCAATGAGCAGTTCTTC.

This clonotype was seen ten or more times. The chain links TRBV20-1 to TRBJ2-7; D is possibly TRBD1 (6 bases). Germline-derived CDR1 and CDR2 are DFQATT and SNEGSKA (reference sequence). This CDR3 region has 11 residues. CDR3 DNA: TGCAGCCCGCAGGGGCCCTACGAGCAGTACTTC. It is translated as CSPQGPYEQYF.

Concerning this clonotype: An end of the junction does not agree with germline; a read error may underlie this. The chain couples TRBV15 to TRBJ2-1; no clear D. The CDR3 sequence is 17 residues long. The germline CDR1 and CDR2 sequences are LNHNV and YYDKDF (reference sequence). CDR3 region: CATSRDRSVVSNNEQFF. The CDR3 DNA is TGTGCCACCAGCAGAGATCGGTCGGTGGTCTCCAACAATGAGCAGTTCTTC. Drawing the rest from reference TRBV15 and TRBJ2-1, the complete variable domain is DAMVIQNPRYQVTQFGKPVTLSCSQTLNHNVMYWYQQKSSQAPKLLFHYYDKDFNNEADTPDNFQSRRPNTSFCFLDIRSPGLGDTAMYLCATSRDRSVVSNNEQFFGPGTRLTVL.

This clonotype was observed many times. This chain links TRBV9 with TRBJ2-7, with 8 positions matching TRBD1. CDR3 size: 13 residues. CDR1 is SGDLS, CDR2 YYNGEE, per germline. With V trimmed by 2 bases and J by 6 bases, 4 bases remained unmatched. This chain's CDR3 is CASSVATGGEQYF. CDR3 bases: TGTGCCAGCAGCGTCGCAACAGGGGGCGAGCAGTACTTC.

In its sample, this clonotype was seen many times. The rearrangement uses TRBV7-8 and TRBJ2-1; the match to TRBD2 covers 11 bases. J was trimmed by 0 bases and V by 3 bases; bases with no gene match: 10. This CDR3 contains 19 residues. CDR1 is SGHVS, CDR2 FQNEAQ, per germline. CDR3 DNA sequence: TGTGCCAGCAGCTTCACACTAGCGGGAGCCAATCCCTCCTACAATGAGCAGTTCTTC. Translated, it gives CASSFTLAGANPSYNEQFF.